The clone carrying this T cell receptor (beta chain) was recorded many times. What it binds is unknown. The record originates from a study of T cells in Graves' hyperthyroidism and ophthalmopathy. Study summary: Peripheral blood sampling occurred at initial diagnosis, before any treatment.

The study's findings and limits: Ophthalmopathy got predicted by the model a median roughly 6.4 months before its onset. Among clonotypes expanded in thyroid above 0.001, most were also found in blood.

The CDR3 is 16 amino acids. V shed 3 bases and J shed 2 bases, with 17 bases lying between them. CDR1 and CDR2 from the germline V gene are DFQATT and SNEGSKA (reference sequence). The PBMCs were taken from 10 ml of fresh peripheral blood. Amplification yielded TCR beta CDR3 regions, with RNA transcripts as the source. When the TCR CDR3 underwent first-round RT-PCR, the HTBI primer set was used. TCRdb passed the multiplex PCR reads through MiXCR, listing each CDR3 protein once. The sample records about 160,000 distinct CDR3 sequences, 8% to 9.5% being singletons. The chain carries TRBV20-1 and TRBJ2-1; the D is unclear. This clonotype was sampled from a woman aged 18-29 years with Graves' hyperthyroidism that later progressed to Graves' ophthalmopathy. The sequenced sample was blood. CDR3 DNA: TGCAGTGCTAGTATGGCGCGGACGAGCGCCTACAATGAGCAGTTCTTC. Translated, it gives CSASMARTSAYNEQFF.